These T cell receptor beta chains were read from a single sample in a study of human T cells and chemical hapten exposure. MiXCR, run by TCRdb on the RACE reads, gives a single entry per CDR3 protein. The table includes around 360,000 distinct CDR3 sequences, nearly 6.5% detected once. The specimen comprised whole blood, sampled in connection with sensitization to the hapten diphenylcyclopropenone (DPC). All receptors come from a woman aged 18-30 years with alopecia areata. Some clones in this sample may be carry-over from other donors' samples. The CDR3 runs from the conserved cysteine through the conserved F or W.

>TRBJ2-5|TRBV4-1
CASSQGLAGAQETQYF
>TRBJ1-6|TRBV7-9
CASSRDRGDYNSPLHF
>TRBJ2-3|TRBV10-2
CASSDQGLPTQYF
>TRBJ2-7|TRBV3-1
CASSQDVSGYEQYF
>TRBJ2-3|TRBV29-1
CSVGQVLTDTQYF
>TRBJ1-1|TRBV6-5
CASSYGTANTEAFF
>TRBJ2-3|TRBV3-1
CASSQEHFGSDTQYF
>TRBJ2-1|TRBV6-2/TRBV6-3
CASSYSLEAGEQFF
>TRBJ2-5|TRBV3-1
CASSQDGDRQETQYF
>TRBJ2-7|TRBV20-1
CSVIGTSGNYEQYF
>TRBJ2-1|TRBV5-1
CASRSRGAYNEQFF
>TRBJ2-3|TRBV27
CASSFVGGEDTQYF
>TRBJ2-1|TRBV12-3/TRBV12-4
CASTIAYEQFF
>TRBJ2-1|TRBV6-1
CASSEIAGGFSSYNEQFF
>TRBJ1-1|TRBV29-1
CSVETGLNTEAFF
>TRBJ1-1|TRBV14
CASSKTRNTEAFF
>TRBJ1-5|TRBV2
CASSWTEWQPQHF
>TRBJ1-4|TRBV12-3/TRBV12-4
CASSLFQGASEKLFF
>TRBJ1-4|TRBV7-9
CASSPDEKLFF
>TRBJ1-5|TRBV4-2
CASSQDGEYSNQPQHF
>TRBJ2-6|TRBV4-3
CASSQALSGVRSGANVLTF
>TRBJ1-6|TRBV3-1
CASSQERMEEGIAINSPLHF
>TRBJ2-7|TRBV20-1
CSAFDRGYEQYF
>TRBJ1-2|TRBV28
CASREYGTLYGYTF
>TRBJ1-3|TRBV18
CASSPVEAVSGNTIYF
>TRBJ2-7|TRBV12-3/TRBV12-4
CASRAVGGSYEQYF
>TRBJ1-3|TRBV4-3
CASSQAVQAGNTIYF
>TRBJ2-7|TRBV9
CASSVGSSGGAYEQYF
>TRBJ2-7|TRBV4-2
CASSQDGPYEQYF
>TRBJ1-4|TRBV6-2/TRBV6-3
CASSSPGLLFF
>TRBJ2-3|TRBV28
CASSFGDRSTDTQYF
>TRBJ2-7|TRBV4-2
CASSNERSRIRGEQYF
>TRBJ1-4|TRBV21-1
CASSLRWPHFRCEKLFF
>TRBJ2-4|TRBV4-2
CASSQESAEKNIQYF
>TRBJ1-2|TRBV20-1
CSASGWNAGDIGYTF
>TRBJ2-3|TRBV9
CASSVAGGGTDTQYF
>TRBJ1-6|TRBV10-2
CASSDGAWYDF
>TRBJ1-1|TRBV29-1
CSVGGLDKNTEAFF
>TRBJ2-1|TRBV6-1
CASRAWGASYNEQFF
>TRBJ1-4|TRBV25-1
CASSESGTGWKLFF
>TRBJ2-1|TRBV5-1
CASSLGESSYNEQFF
>TRBJ2-2|TRBV19
CASSTLPGQGTGELFF
>TRBJ1-2|TRBV12-5
CASGLHPGYGYTF
>TRBJ1-1|TRBV20-1
CSAQNQGNTEAFF
>TRBJ2-7|TRBV11-2
CASSSLRRRGEQYF
>TRBJ2-1|TRBV7-8
CASSFGGGAYNEQFF
>TRBJ1-5|TRBV12-3/TRBV12-4
CASSPVGPRDQPQHF
>TRBJ1-1|TRBV10-3
CAISSAGGATEAFF
>TRBJ1-1|TRBV28
CASSFRPRNTEAFF
>TRBJ1-2|TRBV14
CASSQVGFHYGYTF
>TRBJ2-7|TRBV5-4
CASSPRTRPAKQYF
>TRBJ2-1|TRBV12-3/TRBV12-4
CASSKQGQGNEQFF
>TRBJ2-3|TRBV4-3
CASSQGTTGTDTQYF
>TRBJ1-4|TRBV3-1
CASSQGYRNEKLFF
>TRBJ1-5|TRBV7-2
CASSFTGQTFKGPQHF
>TRBJ2-7|TRBV5-4
CASSLGSFPDEQYF
>TRBJ2-1|TRBV9
CASSVGGTSGGNEQFF
>TRBJ2-1|TRBV6-2/TRBV6-3
CASSGQDSYNEQFF
>TRBJ1-4|TRBV20-1
CSARVPPGLEKLFF